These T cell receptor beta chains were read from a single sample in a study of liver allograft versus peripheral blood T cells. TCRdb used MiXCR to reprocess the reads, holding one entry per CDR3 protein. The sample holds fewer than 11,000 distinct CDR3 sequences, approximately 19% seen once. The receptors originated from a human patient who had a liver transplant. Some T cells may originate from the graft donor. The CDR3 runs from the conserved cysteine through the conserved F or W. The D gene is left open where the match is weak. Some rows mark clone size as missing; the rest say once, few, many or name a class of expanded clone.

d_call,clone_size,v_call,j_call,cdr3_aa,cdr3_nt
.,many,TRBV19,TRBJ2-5,CASSIQGAETQYF,TGTGCCAGTAGTATACAGGGAGCGGAGACCCAGTACTTC
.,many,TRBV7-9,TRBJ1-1,CASSLGITEAFF,TGTGCCAGCAGCTTAGGGATCACTGAAGCTTTCTTT
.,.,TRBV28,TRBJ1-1,CASGGGTEAFF,TGTGCCAGCGGGGGGGGCACTGAAGCTTTCTTT
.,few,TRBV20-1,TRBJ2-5,CSANRGVETQYF,TGCAGTGCTAATCGGGGAGTGGAGACCCAGTACTTC
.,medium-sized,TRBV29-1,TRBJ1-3,CSVLTRSGNTIYF,TGCAGCGTCCTCACTCGGTCTGGAAACACCATATATTTT
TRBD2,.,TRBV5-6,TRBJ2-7,CASSLGGLAPLWEQYF,TGTGCCAGCAGCTTGGGGGGACTAGCCCCCCTCTGGGAGCAGTACTTC
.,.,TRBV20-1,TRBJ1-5,CSARSLTGLGDQPQHF,TGCAGTGCTAGATCCTTAACAGGTCTGGGCGATCAGCCCCAGCATTTT
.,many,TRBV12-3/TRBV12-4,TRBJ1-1,CASTLATDNTEAFF,TGTGCCAGCACCCTAGCCACAGATAACACTGAAGCTTTCTTT
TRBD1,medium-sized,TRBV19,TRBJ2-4,CASTTTGNLNIQYF,TGTGCCAGTACCACGACAGGGAATCTAAACATTCAGTACTTC
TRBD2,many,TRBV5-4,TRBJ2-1,CASRGEGLAGVGARDEQFF,TGTGCCAGCAGGGGGGAGGGACTAGCGGGAGTGGGTGCCCGGGATGAGCAGTTCTTC
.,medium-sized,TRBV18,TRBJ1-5,CASSPQGRDQPQHF,TGTGCCAGCTCACCACAGGGAAGGGATCAGCCCCAGCATTTT
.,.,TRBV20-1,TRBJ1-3,CSARDQGKSGNTIYF,TGCAGTGCTAGAGATCAGGGGAAGTCTGGAAACACCATATATTTT
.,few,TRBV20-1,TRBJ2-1,CSALTGTYNEQFF,TGCAGTGCTTTGACAGGAACCTACAATGAGCAGTTCTTC
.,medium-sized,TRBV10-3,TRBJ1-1,CAIRAMNTEAFF,TGTGCCATCAGGGCTATGAACACTGAAGCTTTCTTT
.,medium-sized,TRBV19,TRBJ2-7,CASRPGTGTYEQYF,TGTGCCAGTAGGCCCGGGACGGGGACCTACGAGCAGTACTTC
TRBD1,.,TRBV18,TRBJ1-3,CASSRTGGSSGNTIYF,TGTGCCAGTTCAAGGACAGGGGGAAGCTCTGGAAACACCATATATTTT
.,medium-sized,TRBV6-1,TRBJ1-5,CASSPKGQGRNQPQHF,TGTGCCAGCAGTCCAAAGGGTCAGGGGAGGAATCAGCCCCAGCATTTT
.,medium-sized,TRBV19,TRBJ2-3,CASSMLDSTDTQYF,TGTGCCAGTAGTATGCTCGACAGCACAGATACGCAGTATTTT
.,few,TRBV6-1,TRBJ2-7,CASSAGSSYEQYF,TGTGCCAGCAGTGCTGGGAGCTCCTACGAGCAGTACTTC
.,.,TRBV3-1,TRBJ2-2,CASSQVQNTGELFF,TGTGCCAGCAGCCAAGTTCAGAACACCGGGGAGCTGTTTTTT
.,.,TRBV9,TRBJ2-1,CASSSTGGGNEQFF,TGTGCCAGCAGCTCGACCGGGGGCGGCAATGAGCAGTTCTTC
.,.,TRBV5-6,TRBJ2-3,CASSLVVGGASTDTQYF,TGTGCCAGCAGCTTGGTAGTGGGGGGTGCTAGCACAGATACGCAGTATTTT
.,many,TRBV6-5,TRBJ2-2,CASSYSGLPTPGELFF,TGTGCCAGCAGTTACTCGGGGCTCCCCACCCCCGGGGAGCTGTTTTTT
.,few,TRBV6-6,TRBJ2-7,CASSYSEGNYEQYF,TGTGCCAGCAGTTACTCGGAGGGGAACTACGAGCAGTACTTC
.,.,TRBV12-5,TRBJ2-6,CASGISGANVLTF,TGTGCTAGTGGAATTTCTGGGGCCAACGTCCTGACTTTC
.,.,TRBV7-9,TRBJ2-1,CASSLDLAPSYNEQFF,TGTGCCAGCAGCTTAGATCTAGCGCCATCATACAATGAGCAGTTCTTC
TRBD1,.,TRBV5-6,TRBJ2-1,CASSLVQGADEQFF,TGTGCCAGCAGCTTGGTGCAGGGGGCAGATGAGCAGTTCTTC
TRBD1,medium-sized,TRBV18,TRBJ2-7,CASSPQGAGHEQYF,TGTGCCAGCTCACCACAGGGGGCAGGACACGAGCAGTACTTC
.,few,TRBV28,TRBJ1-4,CASSSGSMGREKLFF,TGTGCCAGCAGTTCGGGCTCTATGGGGCGAGAAAAACTGTTTTTT
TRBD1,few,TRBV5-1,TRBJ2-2,CASSFMTGGLHTGELFF,TGCGCCAGCAGCTTTATGACAGGGGGCTTGCACACCGGGGAGCTGTTTTTT
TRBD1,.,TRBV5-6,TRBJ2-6,CASSYLRDRDSGANVLTF,TGTGCCAGCAGCTACCTCAGGGACAGGGACTCTGGGGCCAACGTCCTGACTTTC
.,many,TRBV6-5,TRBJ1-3,CASSGSSGNTIYF,TGTGCCAGCTCAGGGAGCTCTGGAAACACCATATATTTT
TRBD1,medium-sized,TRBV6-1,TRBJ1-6,CASSTRPGQYSPLHF,TGTGCCAGCAGTACTCGGCCGGGACAGTATTCACCCCTCCACTTT
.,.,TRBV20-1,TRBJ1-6,CSARDEQGLGYDSPLHF,TGCAGTGCTAGAGATGAGCAGGGGTTAGGTTATGATTCACCCCTCCACTTT
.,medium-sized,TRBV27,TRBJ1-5,CASSLSVGPSNQPQHF,TGTGCCAGCAGTTTGTCGGTCGGCCCTAGCAATCAGCCCCAGCATTTT
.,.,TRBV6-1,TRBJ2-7,CASSAGTIYEQYF,TGTGCCAGCAGTGCCGGGACCATCTACGAGCAGTACTTC
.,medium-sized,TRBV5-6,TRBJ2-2,CASSHLLGLPTAGELFF,TGTGCCAGCAGCCATCTATTGGGGTTACCGACGGCCGGGGAGCTGTTTTTT
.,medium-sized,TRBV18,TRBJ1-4,CASSPGALATNEKLFF,TGTGCCAGCTCACCCGGGGCCCTTGCAACTAATGAAAAACTGTTTTTT
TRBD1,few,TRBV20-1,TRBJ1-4,CSAREGGREKLFF,TGCAGTGCTAGAGAAGGGGGCAGGGAAAAACTGTTTTTT
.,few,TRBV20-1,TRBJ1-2,CSARGEGRVVYTF,TGCAGTGCTAGAGGGGAGGGCAGGGTCGTCTACACCTTC
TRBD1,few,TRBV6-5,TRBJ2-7,CASSYQGEVGEQYF,TGTGCCAGCAGTTATCAGGGGGAAGTTGGCGAGCAGTACTTC
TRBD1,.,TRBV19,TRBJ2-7,CASGQDLYEQYF,TGTGCCAGCGGACAGGACCTCTACGAGCAGTACTTC
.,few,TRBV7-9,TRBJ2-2,CASSLVSWKNTGELFF,TGTGCCAGCAGCTTAGTCTCTTGGAAGAACACCGGGGAGCTGTTTTTT
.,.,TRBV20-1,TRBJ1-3,CSAPDRGNTIYF,TGCAGTGCTCCCGACCGTGGAAACACCATATATTTT
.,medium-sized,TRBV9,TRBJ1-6,CASTQDGNQDSPLHF,TGTGCCAGCACCCAGGACGGAAATCAGGATTCACCCCTCCACTTT
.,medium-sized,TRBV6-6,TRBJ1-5,CASSYSSRADQPQHF,TGTGCCAGCAGTTACTCGAGCAGGGCAGATCAGCCCCAGCATTTT
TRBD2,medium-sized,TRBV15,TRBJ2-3,CATSMGEGTQYF,TGTGCCACCAGCATGGGGGAGGGTACGCAGTATTTT
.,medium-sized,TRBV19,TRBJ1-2,CASSILGLDYGYTF,TGTGCCAGTAGTATCCTGGGACTTGACTATGGCTACACCTTC
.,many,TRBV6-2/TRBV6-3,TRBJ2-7,CASSYSAYEQYF,TGTGCCAGCAGTTACTCAGCCTACGAGCAGTACTTC